The 16 T cell receptor beta chains reported below all come from one sample, sequenced in a study of patients and donors after allogeneic stem cell transplantation (dated by TCRdb to the early 2020s). To prepare the library, RT-PCR was applied. The listed sequencing device is NextSeq 550. TCRdb ran its own pipeline on the public reads, namely fastp trimming at Q25 and MiXCR clone calling, and kept in-frame beta chains. Rows with one shared CDR3 protein collapse into an entry with the most common genes and DNA. In this sample the table shows fewer than 200,000 distinct CDR3 sequences, around 28% of which occur a single time. The ten largest clones represent 3.2% of the sample. Input material: blood, either unsorted or a sorted T cell fraction (not recorded which). Receptors originate from a human donor who was either an allogeneic HSCT recipient or a stem cell or donor lymphocyte infusion donor (not recorded which). It is not recorded whose cells these are; they may come from a transplant donor.

The rearrangement uses TRBV13 and TRBJ1-6, with 11 bases aligning to TRBD1. CDR1 and CDR2 from the germline V gene are PRHDT and FYEKMQ (reference sequence). V gave up 5 bases and J gave up 7 bases; unmatched junction bases: 7. The CDR3 has 16 amino acids. The CDR3 protein is CASSGPGQGDNSPLHF. The DNA for the CDR3 is TGTGCCAGCAGCGGCCCGGGACAGGGGGACAATTCACCCCTCCACTTT.

The chain links TRBV14 to TRBJ2-7, with TRBD2 identical over 9 bases. Germline V gene sequence: CDR1 SGHDN, CDR2 FVKESK. CDR3 length: 15 amino acids. Trimming took 1 base from V and 4 from J; bases not matched to a gene: 5. For the CDR3, the DNA is TGTGCCAGCAGCCAAGGTCTAGCGGGACCTTACGAGCAGTACTTC. Translated, it gives CASSQGLAGPYEQYF.

The sample holds many counts of this clonotype. The chain is built from TRBV4-3 and TRBJ1-1, with a possible D match to TRBD1 (5 bases). There are 15 residues in the CDR3. CDR1 and CDR2 (germline): LGHNA, YSLEER. V was shortened by 0 bases and J by 2 bases, with 10 bases between the two germline ends. The chain's CDR3 is CASSQDAGFNTEAFF. The CDR3 DNA sequence: TGCGCCAGCAGCCAAGACGCAGGGTTTAACACTGAAGCTTTCTTT.

This chain uses TRBV28 with TRBJ2-3; D gene ambiguous. The germline V and J ends were trimmed by 8 bases and 2 bases, with 5 bases remaining between them. Germline CDR1 is MDHEN and CDR2 is SYDVKM. The CDR3 is 11 residues long. The CDR3 DNA reads TGTGCCAGCTCTGACACAGATACGCAGTATTTT. Protein product: CASSDTDTQYF.

This clonotype has a count of ten or more. V gene TRBV25-1 combines with J gene TRBJ1-2, with no clear D. CDR1 is MGHDK and CDR2 is SYGVNS in the germline V gene. Trimming removed 7 bases at V and 4 bases at J, with 10 bases between. This CDR3 has 12 amino acids. CDR3 sequence reads: CASNGDGYGYTF. CDR3 DNA sequence: TGTGCCAGCAATGGAGATGGCTATGGCTACACCTTC.

This chain connects TRBV7-9 to TRBJ2-1, with 12 bases lining up with TRBD2. Germline values: CDR1 SEHNR, CDR2 FQNEAQ (reference sequence). The CDR3 contains 16 residues. The junction had 12 bases not matched to a gene; V was cut back by 6 bases and J by 9 bases. Written as DNA, the CDR3 is TGTGCCAGCAGTCCTTGGACTAGCGGGATGCGCGGTGAGCAGTTCTTC. Its translation is CASSPWTSGMRGEQFF.

This clonotype was seen more than once but under ten times. The chain employs TRBV11-2 and TRBJ2-1; D is uncertain. V lost 6 bases to trimming and J lost 4 bases, with 25 bases between them. This CDR3 is 18 amino acids long. Germline V gene lookup returns CDR1 SGHAT and CDR2 FQNNGV. The CDR3 bases are TGTGCCAGCAGACTCTCCCCCGCCCGGGTCGAACTTTACAATGAGCAGTTCTTC. Amino acids: CASRLSPARVELYNEQFF.

This chain uses TRBV6-5 with TRBJ2-6; no clear D gene. The germline V gene has CDR1 MNHEY and CDR2 SVGAGI. The CDR3 length is 12 residues. V was trimmed by 5 bases and J by 4 bases, leaving 3 bases between them. The CDR3 nucleotides are TGTGCCAGCAGTAGGGGGGCCAACGTCCTGACTTTC. Translated: CASSRGANVLTF.

This clonotype was observed once. The chain links TRBV9 to TRBJ2-1, with 7 bases lining up with TRBD2. Germline CDR1 reads SGDLS; CDR2 reads YYNGEE. The CDR3 contains 16 residues. Trimming at V came to 4 bases and at J to 7 bases, leaving 14 bases not matched to a gene. This CDR3 is CASSPTSRQGGNEQFF. The CDR3 region has the DNA TGTGCCAGCAGCCCAACTAGTCGTCAGGGAGGGAATGAGCAGTTCTTC.

The V gene is TRBV20-1, the J gene TRBJ1-5; the D gene is possibly TRBD1 (6 bases). Between the trimmed V and J ends, which lost 2 bases and 0 bases, there was a span of 11 bases. CDR1 is DFQATT, CDR2 SNEGSKA, per germline (reference sequence). The CDR3 has 15 amino acids. Here the CDR3 DNA reads TGCAGTGCTAGAACAGGGTGGTATAGCAATCAGCCCCAGCATTTT. This translates into CSARTGWYSNQPQHF.

This chain joins TRBV27 and TRBJ1-2; D remains unclear. V was trimmed by 4 bases and J by 6 bases, leaving 9 bases between them. CDR1 is MNHEY, CDR2 SMNVEV, per germline (reference sequence). The CDR3 sequence is 12 residues long. CDR3 amino acids: CASSSRYHGYTF. CDR3 bases: TGTGCCAGCAGTTCCAGGTACCATGGCTACACCTTC.

V is TRBV27 and J is TRBJ2-7; TRBD2 is a possible D gene (6 bases). This CDR3 is built from 16 residues. Per the germline V gene, CDR1 is MNHEY and CDR2 is SMNVEV (reference sequence). Trimming left V 5 bases short and J 0 bases short, with 17 bases between. CDR3 DNA: TGTGCCAGCAGTACTAGTAGCGGTCGGTCCTCCTACGAGCAGTACTTC. This translates into CASSTSSGRSSYEQYF.

This clonotype was counted a few times. Written as DNA, the CDR3 is TGCAGTGCTACCTATACATATAATTCACCCCTCCACTTT. This sequence encodes CSATYTYNSPLHF. This chain links TRBV20-1 with TRBJ1-6; D remains unclear. Germline-derived CDR1 and CDR2 are DFQATT and SNEGSKA (reference sequence). Deletions cut 4 bases from V and 4 bases from J, with 8 bases between. The CDR3 contains 13 residues.

The genes are TRBV11-2 and TRBJ2-3; TRBD2 aligns across 10 bases. V was clipped by 6 bases and J by 0 bases; unmatched bases: 6. CDR3 length: 16 residues. Germline CDR1 reads SGHAT; CDR2 reads FQNNGV. CDR3 sequence reads: CASRPGLATSTDTQYF. The CDR3 DNA is TGTGCCAGCAGACCGGGACTAGCGACTAGCACAGATACGCAGTATTTT.

This clonotype was counted a few times. The V call is TRBV4-3, the J call TRBJ1-1; D not resolved. V was clipped by 0 bases and J by 4 bases, with 6 bases between them. The CDR3 is 13 amino acids. Per germline, CDR1 LGHNA and CDR2 YSLEER. The CDR3 loop reads CASSQDHSTEAFF. CDR3 bases: TGCGCCAGCAGCCAAGATCATAGCACTGAAGCTTTCTTT.

A few counts support this clonotype. The CDR3 loop reads CASRVEGSYNSPLHF. The DNA for the CDR3 is TGTGCCAGCAGAGTGGAGGGTTCCTATAATTCACCCCTCCACTTT. This sequence joins TRBV28 and TRBJ1-6; D not certain. Germline V gives CDR1 MDHEN, CDR2 SYDVKM. Trimming took off 6 bases at V and 1 base at J, with 10 bases between the two ends. The CDR3 totals 15 residues.